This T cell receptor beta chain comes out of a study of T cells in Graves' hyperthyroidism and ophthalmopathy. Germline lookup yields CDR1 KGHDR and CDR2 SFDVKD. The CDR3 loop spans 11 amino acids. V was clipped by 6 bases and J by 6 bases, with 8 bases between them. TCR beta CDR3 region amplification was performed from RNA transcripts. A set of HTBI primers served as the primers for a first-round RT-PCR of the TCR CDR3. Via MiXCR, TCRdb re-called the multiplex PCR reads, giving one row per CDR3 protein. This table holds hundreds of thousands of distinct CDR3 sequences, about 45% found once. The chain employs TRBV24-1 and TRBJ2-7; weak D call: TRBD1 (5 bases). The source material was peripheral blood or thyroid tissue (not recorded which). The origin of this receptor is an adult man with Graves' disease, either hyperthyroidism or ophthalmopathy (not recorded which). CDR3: CATSPTGEQYF. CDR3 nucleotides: TGTGCCACCAGTCCCACAGGCGAGCAGTACTTC.